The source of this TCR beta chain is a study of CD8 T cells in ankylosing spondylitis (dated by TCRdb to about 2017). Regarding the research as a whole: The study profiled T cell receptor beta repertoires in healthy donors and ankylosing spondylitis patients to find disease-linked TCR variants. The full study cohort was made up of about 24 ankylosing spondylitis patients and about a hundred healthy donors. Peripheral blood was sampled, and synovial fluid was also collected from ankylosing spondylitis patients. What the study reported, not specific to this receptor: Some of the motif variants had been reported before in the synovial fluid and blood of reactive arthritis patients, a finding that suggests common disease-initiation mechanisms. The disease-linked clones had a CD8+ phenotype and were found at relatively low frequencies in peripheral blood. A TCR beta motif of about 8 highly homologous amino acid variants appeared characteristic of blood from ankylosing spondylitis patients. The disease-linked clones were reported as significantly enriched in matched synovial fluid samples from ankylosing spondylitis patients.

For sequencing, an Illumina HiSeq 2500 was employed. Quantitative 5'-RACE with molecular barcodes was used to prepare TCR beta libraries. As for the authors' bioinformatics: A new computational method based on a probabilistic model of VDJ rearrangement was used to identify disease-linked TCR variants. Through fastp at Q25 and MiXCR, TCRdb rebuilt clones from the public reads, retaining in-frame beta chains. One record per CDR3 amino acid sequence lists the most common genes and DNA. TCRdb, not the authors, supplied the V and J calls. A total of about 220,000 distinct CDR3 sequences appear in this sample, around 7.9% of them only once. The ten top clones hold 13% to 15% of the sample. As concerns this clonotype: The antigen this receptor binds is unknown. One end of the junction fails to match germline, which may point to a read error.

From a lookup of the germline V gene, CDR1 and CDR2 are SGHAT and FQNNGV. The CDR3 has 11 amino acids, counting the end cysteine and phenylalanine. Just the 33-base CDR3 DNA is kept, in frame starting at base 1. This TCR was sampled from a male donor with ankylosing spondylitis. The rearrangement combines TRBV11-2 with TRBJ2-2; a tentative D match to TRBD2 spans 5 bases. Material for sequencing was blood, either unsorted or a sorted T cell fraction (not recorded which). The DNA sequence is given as TGTGCCAGCAGCTTACCCGGGGAGATGTTTTTT. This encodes CASSLPGEMFF.